A selection of T cell receptor beta chains follows, all from one sample in a study of identifying expanded T cells in peripheral blood. Clones were read by immunoSEQ multiplex PCR, and TCRdb kept only the in-frame ones, dropping some. The data contain approximately 120,000 clones, 88% of them singletons. Sequencing was done on a sample of blood. These receptors all stem from a person aged 18-70 years in good health. The CDR3 runs from the conserved cysteine through the conserved F or W.

j_call	v_call	cdr3_aa
TRBJ2-4	TRBV27	CASTVLAKNIQYF
TRBJ2-1	TRBV6-5	CASSPSGGLNEQFF
TRBJ1-5	TRBV5-4	CASSNDRHSNQPQHF
TRBJ2-7	TRBV20-1	CSSGRSLEQYF
TRBJ1-6	TRBV19	CASRSPPGTDYNSPLHF
TRBJ2-7	TRBV6-1	CASSVLYEQYF
TRBJ1-2	TRBV6-1	CASSEQGPLRGGYTF
TRBJ2-7	TRBV11-3	CASSLTLFGEQYF
TRBJ1-2	TRBV28	CASSMPGTGYGYTF
TRBJ2-3	TRBV28	CASSQPWARGTLADTQYF
TRBJ2-5	TRBV7-2	CASSEPGVETQYF
TRBJ1-5	TRBV28	CASSRAHSNQPQHF
TRBJ2-5	TRBV7-9	CASSLAVGTQYF
TRBJ1-1	TRBV6-5	CASSGFVGNTEAFF
TRBJ2-2	TRBV29-1	CSVDGGTSGELFF
TRBJ2-4	TRBV27	CASSFTGEGKNIQYF
TRBJ2-3	TRBV5-1	CASSTGLAGPTDTQYF